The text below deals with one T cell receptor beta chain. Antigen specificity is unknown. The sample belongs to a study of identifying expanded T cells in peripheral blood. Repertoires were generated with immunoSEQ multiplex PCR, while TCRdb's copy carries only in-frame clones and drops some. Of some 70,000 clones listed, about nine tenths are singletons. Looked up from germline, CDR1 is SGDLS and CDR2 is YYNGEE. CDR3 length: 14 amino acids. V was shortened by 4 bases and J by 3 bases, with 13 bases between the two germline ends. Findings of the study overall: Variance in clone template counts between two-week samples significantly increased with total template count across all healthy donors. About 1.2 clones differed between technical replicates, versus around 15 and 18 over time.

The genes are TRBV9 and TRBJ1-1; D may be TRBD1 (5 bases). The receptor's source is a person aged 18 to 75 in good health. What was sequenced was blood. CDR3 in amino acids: CASSPTGQDTEAFF. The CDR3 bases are TGTGCCAGCAGCCCCACGGGGCAGGACACTGAAGCTTTCTTT.